One T cell receptor beta chain is described in this entry. Data came from immunoSEQ multiplex PCR; TCRdb stores just in-frame clones and leaves some out. The sample contains about 220,000 clones, approximately 77% of which appear only once. The data were obtained in a study of blood T cell repertoires in COVID-19. Study at large: PBMCs, B-cell-depleted T cells, or T cells provided the cDNA or gDNA that made up the material.

The germline V gene encodes CDR1 MNHEY and CDR2 SMNVEV (reference sequence). Trimming cost V 3 bases and J 4 bases; bases outside gene matches: 3. The CDR3 has 15 amino acids. The V call is TRBV27, the J call TRBJ2-6; 7 nucleotides align to TRBD1. Sequencing was carried out using peripheral blood. The sequence derives from a woman aged 80 or over with acute or convalescent COVID-19. CDR3 protein: CASSLTGTGANVLTF. In DNA, the CDR3 is TGTGCCAGCAGTTTGACAGGGACCGGGGCCAACGTCCTGACTTTC. Full variable domain (missing parts from reference TRBV27 and TRBJ2-6): EAQVTQNPRYLITVTGKKLTVTCSQNMNHEYMSWYRQDPGLGLRQIYYSMNVEVTDKGDVPEGYKVSRKEKRNFPLILESPSPNQTSLYFCASSLTGTGANVLTFGAGSRLTVL.